Presented here are 5 T cell receptor beta chains from one specimen sequenced in a study of T cell therapy after organ transplantation (dated by TCRdb to the late 2010s). Taken with the paper, the label for time point translates to: 4-8 weeks after completion of therapy. The library was produced with the immunoSEQ multiplex PCR assay. What TCRdb holds here is the immuneACCESS table cut down to in-frame rearrangements. Part of the clones is not present; checked against another copy, under half of the missing clones reflect an unresolved V gene, and the others are unexplained. The sample has almost 20,000 clones on record, about four fifths of them singletons. Jointly, the top ten make up 9% to 9.5% of the sample. Their target antigens are unknown. This sample comprised CD8+ T cells from blood, obtained after autologous CMV-specific T cell therapy. The receptor set was obtained from a human patient who had received a solid organ transplant and had CMV disease. After a transplant, the graft donor may have provided part of the T cells.

This sequence joins TRBV2 and TRBJ2-5, with D tentatively TRBD2 (5 bases). This CDR3 has 13 residues. V dropped 6 bases and J dropped 3 bases, with 11 bases sitting between them. Germline V gene sequence: CDR1 SNHLY, CDR2 FYNNEI. CDR3 nucleotide sequence: TGTGCCAGCAGGAACCGGGGAGAAGAGACCCAGTACTTC. Protein product: CASRNRGEETQYF. Full variable domain (missing parts from reference TRBV2 and TRBJ2-5): EPEVTQTPSHQVTQMGQEVILRCVPISNHLYFYWYRQILGQKVEFLVSFYNNEISEKSEIFDDQFSVERPDGSNFTLKIRSTKLEDSAMYFCASRNRGEETQYFGPGTRLLVL.

This chain links TRBV11-2 with TRBJ2-7; D is unresolved. This CDR3 contains 15 residues. Between the trimmed V and J ends, which lost 5 bases and 0 bases, there was a span of 14 bases. Germline V gene data show CDR1 as SGHAT and CDR2 as FQNNGV. The CDR3 DNA reads TGTGCCAGCAGCCCACCGGGCCTGGGCTCCTACGAGCAGTACTTC. It is translated as CASSPPGLGSYEQYF.

This clone appeared a single time. The chain uses TRBV6-5 and TRBJ2-3; tentative D call: TRBD1 (6 bases). CDR3 size: 15 residues. V lost 6 bases and J 5 bases, leaving 18 bases between the germline ends. Germline V CDR1 and CDR2: MNHEY, SVGAGI. CDR3 DNA sequence: TGTGCCAGCAGGATCGCACAGGGAGTTGGAGATACGCAGTATTTT. It specifies CASRIAQGVGDTQYF.

This chain uses TRBV4-3 with TRBJ2-1; 9 bases match TRBD1. The V gene end was trimmed by 0 bases and the J gene end by 3 bases; junction bases not matched to a gene: 0. CDR3 size: 15 residues. The germline CDR1 and CDR2 sequences are LGHNA and YSLEER. The CDR3 DNA is TGCGCCAGCAGCCAAGAGACAGGGGGCTACAATGAGCAGTTCTTC. Its protein product is CASSQETGGYNEQFF.

The chain employs TRBV18 and TRBJ2-5; D assignment may be TRBD1 or TRBD2 (6 bases each). The CDR3 is made up of 15 amino acids. V was cut by 3 bases and J by 5 bases, with 16 bases left in between. CDR1 and CDR2 from the germline V gene are KGHSH and LQKENI. CDR3 nucleotide sequence: TGTGCCAGCTCACCTGCAGGGGAGGTTCGGGAGACCCAGTACTTC. This codes for CASSPAGEVRETQYF.